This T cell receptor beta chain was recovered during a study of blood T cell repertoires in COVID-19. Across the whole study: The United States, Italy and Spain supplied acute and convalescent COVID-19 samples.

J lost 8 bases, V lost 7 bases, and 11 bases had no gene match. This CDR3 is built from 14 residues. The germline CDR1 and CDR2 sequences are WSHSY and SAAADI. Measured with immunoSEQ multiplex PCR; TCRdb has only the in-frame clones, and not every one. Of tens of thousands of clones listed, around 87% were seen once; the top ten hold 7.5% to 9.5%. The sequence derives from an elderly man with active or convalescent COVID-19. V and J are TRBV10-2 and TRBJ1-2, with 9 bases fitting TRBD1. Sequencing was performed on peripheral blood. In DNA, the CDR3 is TGCGCCAGCACCTCGGGACAGGGAGTTAACGGCTACACCTTC. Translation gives CASTSGQGVNGYTF.